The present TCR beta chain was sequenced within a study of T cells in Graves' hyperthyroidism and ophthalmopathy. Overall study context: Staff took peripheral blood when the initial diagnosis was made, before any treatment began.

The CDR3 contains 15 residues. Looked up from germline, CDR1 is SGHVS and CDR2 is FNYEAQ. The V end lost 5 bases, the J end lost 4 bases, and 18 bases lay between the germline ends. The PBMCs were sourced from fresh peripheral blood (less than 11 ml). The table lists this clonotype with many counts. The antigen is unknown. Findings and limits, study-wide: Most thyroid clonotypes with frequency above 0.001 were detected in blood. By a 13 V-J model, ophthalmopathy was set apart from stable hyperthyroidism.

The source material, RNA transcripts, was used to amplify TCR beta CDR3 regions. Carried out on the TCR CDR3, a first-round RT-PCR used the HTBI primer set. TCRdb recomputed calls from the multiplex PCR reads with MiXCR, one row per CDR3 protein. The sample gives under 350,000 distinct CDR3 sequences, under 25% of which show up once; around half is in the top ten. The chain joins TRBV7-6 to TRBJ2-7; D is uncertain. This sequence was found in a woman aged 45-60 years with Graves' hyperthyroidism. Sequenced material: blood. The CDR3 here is CASSPRPSLQYEQYF. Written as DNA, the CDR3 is TGTGCCAGCAGCCCCCGCCCGAGTTTACAATACGAGCAGTACTTC.